This TCR beta chain was recovered during a study of shared clonotypes between healthy human individuals. The CDR3 spans 15 residues. The trim removed 2 bases at V and 0 bases at J, leaving 4 bases unmatched. Germline V lookup: CDR1 SGHRS, CDR2 YFSETQ. Study-level results: A small donor pool kept down the genetic and exposure-history diversity that was represented.

Profiled with immunoSEQ multiplex PCR; TCRdb holds only in-frame clones, not every one. The sample comprises hundreds of thousands of clones, about 82% of which are singletons, and approximately 12% rests with the top ten. A note on this clone: No antigen is known for it.

The chain has TRBV5-1 and TRBJ1-1; 7 bases fit TRBD1. The sample comprised PBMCs. This clonotype was obtained from a woman in her thirties or forties in good health. Some clones in this sample may be carry-over from other donors' samples. The CDR3 region is CASSLVGTVNTEAFF. DNA of the CDR3: TGCGCCAGCAGCTTAGTCGGGACAGTGAACACTGAAGCTTTCTTT. Supplemented by reference TRBV5-1 and TRBJ1-1, the full variable domain reads KAGVTQTPRYLIKTRGQQVTLSCSPISGHRSVSWYQQTPGQGLQFLFEYFSETQRNKGNFPGRFSGRQFSNSRSEMNVSTLELGDSALYLCASSLVGTVNTEAFFGQGTRLTVV.